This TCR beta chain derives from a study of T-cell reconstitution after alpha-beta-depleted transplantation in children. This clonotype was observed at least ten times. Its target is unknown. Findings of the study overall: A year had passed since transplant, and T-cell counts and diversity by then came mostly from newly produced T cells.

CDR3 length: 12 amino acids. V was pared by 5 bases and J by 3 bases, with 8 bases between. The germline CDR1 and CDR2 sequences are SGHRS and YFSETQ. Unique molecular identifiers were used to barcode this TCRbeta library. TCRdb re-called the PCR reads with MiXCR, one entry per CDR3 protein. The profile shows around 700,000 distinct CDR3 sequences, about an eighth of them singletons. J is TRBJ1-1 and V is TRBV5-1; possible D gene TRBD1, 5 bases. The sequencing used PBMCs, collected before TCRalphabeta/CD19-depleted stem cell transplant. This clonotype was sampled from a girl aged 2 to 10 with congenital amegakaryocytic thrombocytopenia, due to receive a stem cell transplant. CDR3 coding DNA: TGCGCCAGCAGGGTCAGGGACACTGAAGCTTTCTTT. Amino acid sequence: CASRVRDTEAFF.